A single sample is the source of the 14 T cell receptor beta chains below, sequenced in a study of T cell changes during pregnancy in multiple sclerosis. The repertoire was sequenced with immunoSEQ multiplex PCR; TCRdb's copy has only in-frame clones and lacks some. This sample has under 65,000 clones; around 92% occur once, and the top ten carry about 0.6%. Sequences were derived from CD4+ T cells from peripheral blood mononuclear cells, sampled after pregnancy. The receptors stem from a female donor with multiple sclerosis, enrolled in a pregnancy study.

The chain combines TRBV23-1 with TRBJ1-3; 9 bases are shared with TRBD1. TRBV23-1 is an open reading frame, and its role is uncertain. This CDR3 has 14 amino acids. V was pared by 4 bases and J by 7 bases, with 5 bases of the junction left unmatched. CDR3 coding DNA: TGCGCCAGCAGTCCGGGACAGGGACGGAACACCATATATTTT. Amino acid sequence: CASSPGQGRNTIYF.

The rearrangement joins TRBV5-6 to TRBJ1-4; a weak D match, TRBD1 (5 bases). CDR3 length equals 17 residues. CDR1 SGHDT and CDR2 YYEEEE come from the germline V gene. V was shortened by 1 base and J by 0 bases, with 13 bases between the two germline ends. As DNA, the CDR3 is TGTGCCAGCAGCTTGTGGGGCCCAGGCGCAACTAATGAAAAACTGTTTTTT. Translated, it gives CASSLWGPGATNEKLFF.

CDR3 region: CASSIAGNNQPQHF. CDR3 sequence (DNA): TGTGCCAGTAGTATTGCAGGGAACAATCAGCCCCAGCATTTT. This chain links TRBV19 with TRBJ1-5; maybe TRBD1 (5 bases). The germline gives CDR1 LNHDA, CDR2 SQIVND (reference sequence). The CDR3 runs to 14 residues. V was cut by 3 bases and J by 3 bases, with 9 bases left in between.

This clone was seen just once. The chain is built from TRBV6-1 and TRBJ1-2, with 9 positions matching TRBD1. V trimming: 4 bases; J trimming: 4 bases; junction bases outside the gene matches: 10. The CDR3 runs to 16 residues. Germline-derived CDR1 and CDR2 are MNHNS and SASEGT. CDR3 DNA sequence: TGTGCCAGCAGTGCCCGGGCGGGACAGGGACTCTATGGCTACACCTTC. It yields the protein CASSARAGQGLYGYTF.

The J gene is TRBJ1-4, the V gene TRBV10-3, with 10 bases lining up with TRBD1. V gave up 4 bases and J gave up 0 bases; unmatched junction bases: 5. Germline V gene sequence: CDR1 ENHRY, CDR2 SYGVKD. This CDR3 spans 17 amino acids. CDR3 DNA: TGTGCCATCAGTGCGGGACAGGGGCTTGCAACTAATGAAAAACTGTTTTTT. This codes for CAISAGQGLATNEKLFF.

The V gene is TRBV19, the J gene TRBJ1-6; D unresolved. V shed 0 bases and J shed 7 bases, with 10 bases lying between them. The CDR3 totals 15 residues. Germline assignment: CDR1 LNHDA and CDR2 SQIVND (reference sequence). Here the CDR3 DNA reads TGTGCCAGTAGTATAGATCCGGGGAACAATTCACCCCTCCACTTT. Its translation is CASSIDPGNNSPLHF.

The chain is built from TRBV11-2 and TRBJ1-4; D remains ambiguous. Trimming removed 5 bases from V and 8 bases from J, with 18 bases in between. The CDR3 consists of 15 residues. CDR1 and CDR2 (germline): SGHAT, FQNNGV. The CDR3 coding sequence is TGTGCCAGCAGCAACCCGAGGGCCCCACGGGAAAAACTGTTTTTT. Translated, it gives CASSNPRAPREKLFF. Variable domain in full (rest from reference TRBV11-2 and TRBJ1-4): EAGVAQSPRYKIIEKRQSVAFWCNPISGHATLYWYQQILGQGPKLLIQFQNNGVVDDSQLPKDRFSAERLKGVDSTLKIQPAKLEDSAVYLCASSNPRAPREKLFFGSGTQLSVL.

The rearrangement joins TRBV7-2 to TRBJ2-1; TRBD1 matches at 7 bases. Germline CDR1 and CDR2: SGHTA and FQGNSA. This CDR3 contains 15 residues. Trimming took 1 base from V and 1 from J; bases not matched to a gene: 1. This chain's CDR3 is CASSLETGSYNEQFF. CDR3 sequence (DNA): TGTGCCAGCAGCTTAGAGACAGGGTCCTACAATGAGCAGTTCTTC. Together with reference TRBV7-2 and TRBJ2-1, the CDR3 gives the full variable domain: GAGVSQSPSNKVTEKGKDVELRCDPISGHTALYWYRQSLGQGLEFLIYFQGNSAPDKSGLPSDRFSAERTGGSVSTLTIQRTQQEDSAVYLCASSLETGSYNEQFFGPGTRLTVL.

Remarks on this clone: A junction boundary mismatches the germline segment, possibly from a read error. The J gene is TRBJ1-2, the V gene TRBV15, with D possibly TRBD1 on 5 matching bases. Germline V CDR1 and CDR2: LNHNV, YYDKDF (reference sequence). The CDR3 is made up of 13 amino acids. The DNA of the CDR3 is TGTGCCACCAGCAGACCCCAGGGAATTACGAGGTCCTTC. As protein: CATSRPQGITRSF.

The table lists this clone with a few counts. The chain recombines TRBV30 with TRBJ1-5, with D uncertain. The CDR3 is made up of 13 amino acids. Germline CDR1 GTSNPN, CDR2 SVGIG (reference sequence). V gave up 0 bases and J gave up 5 bases, with 8 bases separating them. The chain's CDR3 is CAWSVPGYQPQHF. CDR3 in DNA: TGTGCCTGGAGTGTACCCGGGTATCAGCCCCAGCATTTT.

V usage is TRBV19 and J usage is TRBJ1-3; D may be TRBD1 (5 bases). This CDR3 is built from 17 residues. CDR1 LNHDA and CDR2 SQIVND come from the germline V gene (reference sequence). V shed 6 bases and J shed 0 bases, with 18 bases lying between them. CDR3 sequence reads: CASSARAGLFSGNTIYF. The CDR3 DNA is TGTGCCAGTAGCGCTAGAGCAGGGCTGTTCTCTGGAAACACCATATATTTT.

V and J are TRBV5-4 and TRBJ2-1, with TRBD1 identical over 7 bases. Germline CDR1 and CDR2: SGHNT and YYREEE (reference sequence). V shed 3 bases, J shed 0 bases, and the junction held 9 bases outside the gene matches. The CDR3 totals 17 residues. The CDR3 nucleotides read TGTGCCAGCAGCTCCGAAGGGGGCCAGCGCTCCTACAATGAGCAGTTCTTC. It encodes CASSSEGGQRSYNEQFF. Combining the CDR3 with reference TRBV5-4 and TRBJ2-1 gives the whole variable domain ETGVTQSPTHLIKTRGQQVTLRCSSQSGHNTVSWYQQALGQGPQFIFQYYREEENGRGNFPPRFSGLQFPNYSSELNVNALELDDSALYLCASSSEGGQRSYNEQFFGPGTRLTVL.

The chain is built from TRBV19 and TRBJ2-7, with 14 bases identical to TRBD2. The CDR3 contains 18 residues. Germline V gives CDR1 LNHDA, CDR2 SQIVND (reference sequence). V gave up 4 bases and J gave up 0 bases; unmatched junction bases: 8. The CDR3 region has the DNA TGTGCCAGTAGTACCCGGACTAGCGGGGGGTTTAGCTCCTACGAGCAGTACTTC. Amino acid sequence: CASSTRTSGGFSSYEQYF.

The rearrangement links TRBV2 to TRBJ2-4; D remains unclear. With 3 bases removed from V and 6 bases from J, the gap between germline ends came to 12 bases. Germline V gives CDR1 SNHLY, CDR2 FYNNEI. CDR3 size: 14 residues. In nucleotides, the CDR3 is TGTGCCAGCAGTGAGCAGACTGGTGTAAACATTCAGTACTTC. Its translation is CASSEQTGVNIQYF. Variable domain in full (rest from reference TRBV2 and TRBJ2-4): EPEVTQTPSHQVTQMGQEVILRCVPISNHLYFYWYRQILGQKVEFLVSFYNNEISEKSEIFDDQFSVERPDGSNFTLKIRSTKLEDSAMYFCASSEQTGVNIQYFGAGTRLSVL.